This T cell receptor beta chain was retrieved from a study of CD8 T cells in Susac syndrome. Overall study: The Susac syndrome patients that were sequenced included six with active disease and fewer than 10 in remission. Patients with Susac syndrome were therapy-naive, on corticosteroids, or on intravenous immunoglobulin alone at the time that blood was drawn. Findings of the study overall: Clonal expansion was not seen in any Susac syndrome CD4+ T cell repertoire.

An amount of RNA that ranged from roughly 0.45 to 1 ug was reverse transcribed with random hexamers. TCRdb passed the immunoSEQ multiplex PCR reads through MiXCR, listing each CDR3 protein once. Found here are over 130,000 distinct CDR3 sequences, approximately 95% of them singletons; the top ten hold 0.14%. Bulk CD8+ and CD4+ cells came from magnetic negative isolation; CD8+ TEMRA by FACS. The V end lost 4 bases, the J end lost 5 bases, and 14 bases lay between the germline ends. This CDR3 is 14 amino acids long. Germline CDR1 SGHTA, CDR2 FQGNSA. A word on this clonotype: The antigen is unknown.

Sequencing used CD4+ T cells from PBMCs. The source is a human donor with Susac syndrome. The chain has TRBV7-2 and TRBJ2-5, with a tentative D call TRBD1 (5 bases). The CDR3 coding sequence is TGTGCCAGCAGCTCTCAACCCCGACAGGAGACCCAGTACTTC. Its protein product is CASSSQPRQETQYF.